This TCR beta chain appears in the sequencing data of a study of CD8 T cells in ankylosing spondylitis. General study findings and limits: Seemingly distinctive of ankylosing spondylitis blood was a TCR beta motif formed by eight highly homologous variants.

Germline assignment: CDR1 SEHNR and CDR2 FQNEAQ (reference sequence). CDR3 length equals 17 residues. Deletions cut 4 bases from V and 1 base from J, with 19 bases between. The authors made TCR beta libraries by quantitative 5'-RACE with molecular barcodes. In TCRdb, the 5' RACE reads were re-called with MiXCR into one record per CDR3 protein. Among roughly 490,000 distinct CDR3 sequences listed, over 4% were seen once. This clonotype was counted many times. Its target is unknown. The sample was blood, either unsorted or a sorted T cell fraction (not recorded which). The TCR sequence derives from a male donor with ankylosing spondylitis. V is TRBV7-9 and J is TRBJ1-1; TRBD1 might be the D (6 bases). CDR3 in DNA: TGTGCCAGCAGCTCTTCCAGGGGACCAGGATCGAACACTGAAGCTTTCTTT. Amino acids: CASSSSRGPGSNTEAFF.